The next 10 T cell receptor beta chains were all read from a single sample in a study of T cells expressing NK-cell markers. TCRdb re-called the 5' RACE reads, yielding one record per CDR3 amino acid sequence without DNA. The sample totals 300,000 to 500,000 distinct CDR3 sequences. The sequencing sample was made of blood T cells: a sorted CD56 or NKG2C T cell subset, CD4+ or CD8+ T cells, or bulk PBMC T cells (not recorded which). These receptors all stem from a woman aged 45-59 years in good health.

V usage is TRBV29-1 and J usage is TRBJ2-7. The length of the CDR3 is 13 residues. The germline CDR1 and CDR2 sequences are SQVTM and ANQGSEA. CDR3 amino acids: CSVGGGEFHEQYF.

The chain links TRBV5-6 to TRBJ1-1. This CDR3 has 14 residues. Germline loops: CDR1 SGHDT, CDR2 YYEEEE. CDR3 in amino acids: CASSWDPRNTEAFF.

V and J are TRBV4-1 and TRBJ2-7. CDR1 and CDR2 (germline): MGHRA, YSYEKL. The CDR3 covers 13 residues. This chain's CDR3 is CASSQTAVYEQYF.

The genes are TRBV7-2 and TRBJ2-1; the TCRdb D gene call, TRBD2, has no DNA to confirm it. Germline V CDR1 and CDR2: SGHTA, FQGNSA. This CDR3 is built from 15 residues. The chain's CDR3 is CASSLGGRRYNEQFF.

CDR3 protein: CASSSNRDETQYF. This chain links TRBV5-1 with TRBJ2-5; lacking DNA, the TRBD1 call made by TCRdb goes unchecked. The CDR3 is 13 amino acids. Germline V gives CDR1 SGHRS, CDR2 YFSETQ.

This rearrangement joins TRBV7-9 to TRBJ2-1; TCRdb's D call, TRBD2, is unchecked because there is no DNA. Germline assignment: CDR1 SEHNR and CDR2 FQNEAQ (reference sequence). The CDR3 contains 14 residues. The CDR3 protein is CASSREGTPNEQFF.

The chain employs TRBV9 and TRBJ2-1; no DNA is available, so the TRBD2 call from TCRdb remains unchecked. Germline values: CDR1 SGDLS, CDR2 YYNGEE. The CDR3 sequence is 15 residues long. CDR3 in amino acids: CASSPQPGLGNEQFF. Based on the CDR3 plus reference TRBV9 and TRBJ2-1, the full variable domain is DSGVTQTPKHLITATGQRVTLRCSPRSGDLSVYWYQQSLDQGLQFLIQYYNGEERAKGNILERFSAQQFPDLHSELNLSSLELGDSALYFCASSPQPGLGNEQFFGPGTRLTVL.

The chain carries TRBV11-2 and TRBJ2-6; with no DNA, the TCRdb D assignment of TRBD1 cannot be verified. The CDR3 spans 18 residues. Germline V gene data show CDR1 as SGHAT and CDR2 as FQNNGV. CDR3 amino acids: CASSSRTGSGAGANVLTF.

The chain joins TRBV12-3 or TRBV12-4 to TRBJ2-1. There are 15 residues in the CDR3. The CDR3 protein is CASSFSSFGYNEQFF.

V is TRBV10-3 and J is TRBJ1-6; the TCRdb call, TRBD1, lacks DNA for checking. The germline V gene has CDR1 ENHRY and CDR2 SYGVKD. This CDR3 region has 13 residues. The CDR3 loop reads CAIAPGPDGSLHF.